This T cell receptor (beta chain) stems from a study of T cell repertoires in cytomegalovirus infection. At the level of the study: Indicated by public TCR beta signatures were CMV infection and matching HLA type. General study points: Cumulative frequency of public TCR beta families picked out carriers of CMV plus the relevant HLA. The ex vivo response was dominated by HLA-C-restricted CMV-specific TCR beta clonotypes.

The CDR3 totals 13 residues. The ends lost 7 bases at V and 4 bases at J; junction bases unmatched: 6. The germline V gene encodes CDR1 MNHNS and CDR2 SASEGT. This clonotype was detected a few times. The antigen is unknown. TCRdb fed the reads into MiXCR, producing one record per CDR3 protein. The sample records around 490,000 distinct CDR3 sequences, approximately 26% being singletons. The chain is built from TRBV6-1 and TRBJ2-5; 7 bases line up with TRBD1. The TCR was taken from a human donor in good health (CMV status not recorded). Some clones in this sample may be carry-over from other donors' samples. Sequences were obtained from PBMCs. The CDR3: CASKTPGGETQYF. The CDR3 DNA reads TGTGCCAGCAAAACCCCAGGGGGAGAGACCCAGTACTTC.